This entry describes one TCR beta chain. What it recognizes is unknown. This table comes from immunoSEQ multiplex PCR, and its TCRdb copy is limited to in-frame clones, with some not included. The repertoire holds 60,000 or so clones, 70% to 90% seen once, with 1.5% to 2.5% in the top ten. The source of the sample is a study of a mutant IDH1 vaccine in newly diagnosed glioma. Study as a whole: During weeks 1, 3, 5, 7, 11, 15, 19 and 23, patients received eight vaccinations. Before enrollment, the patients had been treated with radiotherapy alone, temozolomide alone, or both together. Most of them had received both.

The CDR3 runs to 15 residues. Germline assignment: CDR1 SGHNT and CDR2 YYREEE (reference sequence). V was shortened by 1 base and J by 8 bases, with 13 bases between the two germline ends. This sample's time point: week 11, during vaccination. Topical imiquimod accompanied each vaccine dose, which consisted of 300 ug of mutant IDH1 20-mer peptide. This TCR was sampled from a man in his forties or fifties with glioma. The sequencing used PBMCs, collected from a glioma patient whose treatment included an IDH1 peptide vaccine. V is TRBV5-4 and J is TRBJ1-6; D gene unclear. The CDR3 reads CASSLRVSIDSPLHF. CDR3 bases: TGTGCCAGCAGCTTGAGGGTATCGATTGATTCACCCCTCCACTTT.